This T cell receptor beta chain came from a study of OX40 agonist ivuxolimab in advanced cancers. Study context: Two patients with cutaneous melanoma and one with hepatocellular carcinoma, three in total, showed partial responses. Findings and limits, study-wide: Dosing at 0.1 to 3.0 mg/kg was accompanied by clonal expansion of CD4+ and CD8+ blood T cells by week 6. CD8+ T cells were the subset that, on average, had more expanded clones than CD4+.

Individuals having autoimmune disease history or systemic immunosuppression were not enrolled. Sequencing was performed with immunoSEQ multiplex PCR; in TCRdb, only in-frame clones are kept and a portion is missing. The table includes approximately 60,000 clones, roughly nine tenths detected once. On this clone itself: No antigen is known for it.

Per germline, CDR1 SGDLS and CDR2 YYNGEE. The CDR3 runs 15 residues. Trimming stripped 0 bases from V and 1 base from J, with 9 bases between. This TCR came from an adult with an advanced solid tumor such as melanoma, head and neck, liver or kidney cancer. The rearrangement links TRBV9 to TRBJ2-3; D is unclear. The sample here was CD4+ or CD8+ T cells sorted from blood, taken in a trial of the OX40 agonist ivuxolimab. CDR3 residues: CASSVGGSGTDTQYF. The CDR3 coding sequence is TGTGCCAGCAGCGTAGGAGGAAGCGGCACAGATACGCAGTATTTT. Filled out from reference TRBV9 and TRBJ2-3, the complete variable domain reads DSGVTQTPKHLITATGQRVTLRCSPRSGDLSVYWYQQSLDQGLQFLIQYYNGEERAKGNILERFSAQQFPDLHSELNLSSLELGDSALYFCASSVGGSGTDTQYFGPGTRLTVL.